This TCR beta chain derives from a study of shared clonotypes between healthy human individuals. This CDR3 comprises 16 residues. Trimming stripped 5 bases from V and 0 bases from J, with 17 bases between. Germline V gene data show CDR1 as WSHSY and CDR2 as SAAADI. This clone occurred once. What it binds is unknown. Naive CD8 cells lacked CD45RO, underwent positive selection for CCR7 and left out terminally differentiated effector memory CD45RA+ cells. Regarding the study as a whole: Rarefaction indicated that sorted-subset sequencing remained incomplete although depth was large.

How the authors handled the data: There were no quality scores in the junction-only immunoSEQ sequences, so filtering differed. Produced via immunoSEQ multiplex PCR; TCRdb's table is partial and in-frame only. V and J calls and clone size are as listed in that table; D and trimming were resolved from the DNA. The sample has approximately 600,000 clones, approximately 95% seen once. The J gene is TRBJ2-7, the V gene TRBV10-2, with a weak D call TRBD2 (6 bases). This TCR derives from a woman younger than 45 in good health. Sequencing was done on a sample of naive CD8+ T cells sorted from blood. The CDR3: CASSWTGVEGSYEQYF. Written as DNA, the CDR3 is TGCGCCAGCAGTTGGACGGGAGTCGAGGGCTCCTACGAGCAGTACTTC.